A single sample is the source of the 8 T cell receptor beta chains below, sequenced in a study of cytomegalovirus exposure and HLA in healthy donors. Primers for the PCR totalled 60 Vbeta and 13 Jbeta. Measured with immunoSEQ multiplex PCR; TCRdb has only the in-frame clones, and not every one. The table has 95,000 to 150,000 clones, approximately 78% seen once. The sequenced sample was PBMCs. The receptors stem from a woman aged 35 to 49 in good health and CMV-seronegative.

J is TRBJ1-3 and V is TRBV7-2, with 8 positions matching TRBD1. CDR1 and CDR2 (germline): SGHTA, FQGNSA. The CDR3 loop spans 15 amino acids. Unmatched junction bases numbered 4, after V lost 4 bases and J lost 2 bases. CDR3 nucleotide sequence: TGTGCCAGCAGCTACGCAGGGGGCGCTGGAAACACCATATATTTT. As protein: CASSYAGGAGNTIYF.

The table lists this clone with a count of one. The chain carries TRBV9 and TRBJ1-2; D might be TRBD1 (6 bases). CDR3 size: 13 residues. Germline assignment: CDR1 SGDLS and CDR2 YYNGEE. The V end lost 0 bases, the J end lost 8 bases, and 11 bases lay between the germline ends. The CDR3 loop is CASSVATGSGYTF. The CDR3 bases are TGTGCCAGCAGCGTAGCTACAGGGAGCGGCTACACCTTC. The full variable domain, its missing parts supplied by reference TRBV9 and TRBJ1-2, is DSGVTQTPKHLITATGQRVTLRCSPRSGDLSVYWYQQSLDQGLQFLIQYYNGEERAKGNILERFSAQQFPDLHSELNLSSLELGDSALYFCASSVATGSGYTFGSGTRLTVV.

Turning to this clone: The germline gene is not matched at one end of the junction; a read error may be the cause. V gene TRBV28 combines with J gene TRBJ2-4, with D unclear. Per germline, CDR1 MDHEN and CDR2 SYDVKM. The CDR3 is 14 residues long. The CDR3 is CASSPPPAKNSQYF. CDR3 DNA sequence: TGTGCCAGCAGTCCCCCCCCAGCCAAAAACAGTCAGTACTTC.

V usage is TRBV7-9 and J usage is TRBJ1-1; weak D call: TRBD1 (5 bases). From germline, CDR1 is SEHNR and CDR2 FQNEAQ (reference sequence). V was shortened by 2 bases and J by 4 bases, with 17 bases between the two germline ends. The CDR3 covers 16 residues. Here the CDR3 DNA reads TGTGCCAGCAGCTTATACGGGGGACCCTTGGGCACTGAAGCTTTCTTT. It is translated as CASSLYGGPLGTEAFF.

This sequence joins TRBV19 and TRBJ2-2, with D possibly TRBD1 on 6 matching bases. Germline V gives CDR1 LNHDA, CDR2 SQIVND (reference sequence). The length of the CDR3 is 15 residues. The V and J ends lost 4 bases and 4 bases respectively, with 13 bases between them. The CDR3 sequence is CASSTPGQRTGELFF. The CDR3 coding sequence is TGTGCCAGTAGTACCCCAGGACAGCGCACCGGGGAGCTGTTTTTT.

The rearrangement joins TRBV11-3 to TRBJ2-1, with 9 bases matching TRBD2. This CDR3 region has 14 residues. Trimming took 4 bases from V and 6 from J; bases not matched to a gene: 4. Germline CDR1 SGHNT, CDR2 YENEEA. DNA of the CDR3: TGTGCCAGCAGCTCCGGACTAGCGAGCAATGAGCAGTTCTTC. It translates to CASSSGLASNEQFF. Full variable domain (remainder filled in from reference TRBV11-3 and TRBJ2-1): EAGVVQSPRYKIIEKKQPVAFWCNPISGHNTLYWYLQNLGQGPELLIRYENEEAVDDSQLPKDRFSAERLKGVDSTLKIQPAELGDSAVYLCASSSGLASNEQFFGPGTRLTVL.

In nucleotides, the CDR3 is TGTGCCAGCAGCTTATTGGGACAGGGTCACACCGGGGAGCTGTTTTTT. Translation: CASSLLGQGHTGELFF. This sequence joins TRBV7-9 and TRBJ2-2, with 9 bases that match TRBD1. Unmatched junction bases numbered 4, after V lost 2 bases and J lost 3 bases. The germline gives CDR1 SEHNR, CDR2 FQNEAQ (reference sequence). The length of the CDR3 is 16 residues.

The rearrangement links TRBV15 to TRBJ2-7, with a possible D match to TRBD2 (5 bases). Germline lookup yields CDR1 LNHNV and CDR2 YYDKDF (reference sequence). The V end lost 0 bases, the J end lost 9 bases, and 9 bases lay between the germline ends. The CDR3 totals 12 residues. CDR3 amino acids: CATSRDNGGQYF. DNA for the CDR3: TGTGCCACCAGCAGAGATAACGGAGGGCAGTACTTC.